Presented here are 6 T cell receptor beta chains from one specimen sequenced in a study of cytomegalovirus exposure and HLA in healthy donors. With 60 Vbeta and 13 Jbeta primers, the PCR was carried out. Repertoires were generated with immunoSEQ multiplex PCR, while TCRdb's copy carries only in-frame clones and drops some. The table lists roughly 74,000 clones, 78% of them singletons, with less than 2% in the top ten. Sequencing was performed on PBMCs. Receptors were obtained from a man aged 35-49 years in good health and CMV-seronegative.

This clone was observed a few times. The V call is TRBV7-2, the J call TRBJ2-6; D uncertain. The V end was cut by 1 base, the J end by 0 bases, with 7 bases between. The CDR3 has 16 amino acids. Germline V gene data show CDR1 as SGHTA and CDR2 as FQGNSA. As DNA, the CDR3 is TGTGCCAGCAGCTTAGTGGCGGCCTCTGGGGCCAACGTCCTGACTTTC. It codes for CASSLVAASGANVLTF.

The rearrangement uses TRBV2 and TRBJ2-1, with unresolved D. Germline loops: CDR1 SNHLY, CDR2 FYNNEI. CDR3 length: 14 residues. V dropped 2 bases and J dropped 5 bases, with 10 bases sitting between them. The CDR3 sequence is CASSEQQLNNEQFF. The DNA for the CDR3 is TGTGCCAGCAGTGAACAACAGTTAAACAATGAGCAGTTCTTC.

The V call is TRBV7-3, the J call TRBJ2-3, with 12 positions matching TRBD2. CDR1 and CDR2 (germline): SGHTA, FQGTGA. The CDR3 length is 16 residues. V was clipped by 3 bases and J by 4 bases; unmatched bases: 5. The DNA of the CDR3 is TGTGCCAGCAGCTTCCGACTAGCGGGAGCTTCAGATACGCAGTATTTT. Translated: CASSFRLAGASDTQYF.

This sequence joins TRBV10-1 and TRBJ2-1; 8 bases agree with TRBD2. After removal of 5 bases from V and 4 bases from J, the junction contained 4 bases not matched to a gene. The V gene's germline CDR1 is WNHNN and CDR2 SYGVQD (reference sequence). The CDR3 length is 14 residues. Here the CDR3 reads CASSPSGLYNEQFF. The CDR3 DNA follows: TGCGCCAGCAGTCCTAGCGGGCTATACAATGAGCAGTTCTTC.

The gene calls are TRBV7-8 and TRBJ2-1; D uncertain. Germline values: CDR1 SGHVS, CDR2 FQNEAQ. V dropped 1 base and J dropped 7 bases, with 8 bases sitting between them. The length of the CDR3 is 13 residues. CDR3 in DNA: TGTGCCAGCAGCTTAGGGTTAGCTAATGAGCAGTTCTTC. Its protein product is CASSLGLANEQFF.

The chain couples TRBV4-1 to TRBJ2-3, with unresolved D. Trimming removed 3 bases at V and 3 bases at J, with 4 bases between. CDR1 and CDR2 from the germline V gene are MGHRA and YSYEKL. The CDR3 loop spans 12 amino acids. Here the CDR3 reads CASSQQTDTQYF. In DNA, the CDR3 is TGCGCCAGCAGCCAGCAGACAGATACGCAGTATTTT.